This is a list of T cell receptor beta chains from one sample in a study of blood T cells in healthy people across ages. TCRdb ran MiXCR on the 5' RACE reads and lists one entry per CDR3 protein. The data contain some 1 million distinct CDR3 sequences, more than 40% of them singletons. Sequenced sample: blood. Receptors were obtained from a woman aged 55-70 years in good health. Each CDR3 is given with its conserved first and last residue. The D gene is left open where the match is weak. The size entry is marked missing in some rows and otherwise reads once, few, many or a size class.

clone_size: few; cdr3_length: 15; d_call: NA; v_call: TRBV4-2; j_call: TRBJ1-4; cdr3_nt: TGTGCCAGCAGCCAAGGTCCAGGGTTGGTGCCGCAACTGTTTTTT; cdr3_aa: CASSQGPGLVPQLFF
clone_size: NA; cdr3_length: 14; d_call: NA; v_call: TRBV20-1; j_call: TRBJ1-5; cdr3_nt: TGCAGTGCTAGGGGGGGTCCTAGCAATCAGCCCCAGCATTTT; cdr3_aa: CSARGGPSNQPQHF
clone_size: NA; cdr3_length: 15; d_call: TRBD2; v_call: TRBV6-5; j_call: TRBJ2-7; cdr3_nt: TGTGCCAGCAGCCGACTAGCGGGAGGAGGGTACGAGCAGTACTTC; cdr3_aa: CASSRLAGGGYEQYF
clone_size: NA; cdr3_length: 13; d_call: TRBD2; v_call: TRBV12-3/TRBV12-4; j_call: TRBJ2-3; cdr3_nt: TGTGCCAGCCAGCGGGAGGTCACAGATACGCAGTATTTT; cdr3_aa: CASQREVTDTQYF
clone_size: few; cdr3_length: 15; d_call: NA; v_call: TRBV2; j_call: TRBJ2-2; cdr3_nt: TGTGCCAGCAGTGGGAACAGGGATGGTACCGGGGAGCTGTTTTTT; cdr3_aa: CASSGNRDGTGELFF
clone_size: few; cdr3_length: 13; d_call: NA; v_call: TRBV15; j_call: TRBJ2-3; cdr3_nt: TGTGCCACCACTCTCCACGCGCCAGATACGCAGTATTTT; cdr3_aa: CATTLHAPDTQYF
clone_size: few; cdr3_length: 15; d_call: TRBD2; v_call: TRBV5-1; j_call: TRBJ2-3; cdr3_nt: TGCGCCAGCAGCCTCGACGGGACTAGGACAGATACGCAGTATTTT; cdr3_aa: CASSLDGTRTDTQYF
clone_size: NA; cdr3_length: 15; d_call: NA; v_call: TRBV11-2; j_call: TRBJ1-1; cdr3_nt: TGTGCCAGCAGCGATTTAGCTGGGACACGGCTTGAAGCTTTCTTT; cdr3_aa: CASSDLAGTRLEAFF
clone_size: NA; cdr3_length: 14; d_call: NA; v_call: TRBV7-7; j_call: TRBJ2-1; cdr3_nt: TGTGCCAGCAGCTTAGCGGAGAGTAGCGGTGAGCAGTTCTTC; cdr3_aa: CASSLAESSGEQFF
clone_size: NA; cdr3_length: 13; d_call: NA; v_call: TRBV10-1; j_call: TRBJ1-5; cdr3_nt: TGCGCCAGCAGTGAGTCCGGTGTCCAACCCCAGCATTTT; cdr3_aa: CASSESGVQPQHF
clone_size: NA; cdr3_length: 13; d_call: NA; v_call: TRBV5-1; j_call: TRBJ1-1; cdr3_nt: TGCGCCAGCAGCTTCCAGGCTGCCACTGAAGCTTTCTTT; cdr3_aa: CASSFQAATEAFF
clone_size: once; cdr3_length: 15; d_call: TRBD1; v_call: TRBV19; j_call: TRBJ2-7; cdr3_nt: TGTGCCAGTAGTAAAGTCGGACAGGGGGTCTACGAGCAGTACTTC; cdr3_aa: CASSKVGQGVYEQYF
clone_size: NA; cdr3_length: 19; d_call: NA; v_call: TRBV20-1; j_call: TRBJ2-3; cdr3_nt: TGCAGTGCTAGTACACGAGGAACCCCGGGACGGGGGTTCTCGGGTACGCAGTATTTT; cdr3_aa: CSASTRGTPGRGFSGTQYF
clone_size: NA; cdr3_length: 12; d_call: NA; v_call: TRBV9; j_call: TRBJ2-5; cdr3_nt: TGTGCCAGCAGCGTAGAGGCGGAAGAGCAGTACTTC; cdr3_aa: CASSVEAEEQYF
clone_size: NA; cdr3_length: 14; d_call: NA; v_call: TRBV7-3; j_call: TRBJ2-1; cdr3_nt: TGTGCCAGCAGCTTAGGCGGGGGCGTTTACGAGCAGTTCTTC; cdr3_aa: CASSLGGGVYEQFF
clone_size: NA; cdr3_length: 16; d_call: NA; v_call: TRBV20-1; j_call: TRBJ2-2; cdr3_nt: TGCAGTGCTAGAGATCAGTTGCGGGCGAACACCGGGGAGCTGTTTTTT; cdr3_aa: CSARDQLRANTGELFF
clone_size: few; cdr3_length: 12; d_call: NA; v_call: TRBV5-4; j_call: TRBJ2-5; cdr3_nt: TGTGCCAGCAGAAATCAGGGGGAGACCCAGTACTTC; cdr3_aa: CASRNQGETQYF
clone_size: NA; cdr3_length: 14; d_call: TRBD2; v_call: TRBV14; j_call: TRBJ2-7; cdr3_nt: TGTGCCAGCAGTCGACGAGCGGGAGCCTACGAGCAGTACTTC; cdr3_aa: CASSRRAGAYEQYF
clone_size: NA; cdr3_length: 14; d_call: NA; v_call: TRBV21-1; j_call: TRBJ2-3; cdr3_nt: TGTGCCAGCAGCAAAGCGCCCACCACAGATACGCAGTATTTT; cdr3_aa: CASSKAPTTDTQYF
clone_size: NA; cdr3_length: 16; d_call: TRBD2; v_call: TRBV27; j_call: TRBJ2-1; cdr3_nt: TGTGCCAGCAGTCGGACTAGCGGGAGGGCCTATTCTGAGCAGTTCTTC; cdr3_aa: CASSRTSGRAYSEQFF